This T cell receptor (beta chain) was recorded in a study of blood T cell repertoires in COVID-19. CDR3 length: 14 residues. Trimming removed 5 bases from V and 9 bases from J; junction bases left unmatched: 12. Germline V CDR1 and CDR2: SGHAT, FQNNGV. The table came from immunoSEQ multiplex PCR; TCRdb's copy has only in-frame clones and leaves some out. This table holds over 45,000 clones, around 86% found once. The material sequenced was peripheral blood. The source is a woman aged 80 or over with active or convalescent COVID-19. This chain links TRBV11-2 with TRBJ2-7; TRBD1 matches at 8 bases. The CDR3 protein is CASSPGNRGTGQYF. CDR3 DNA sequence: TGTGCCAGCAGCCCTGGGAACAGGGGGACCGGGCAGTACTTC.